The entry that follows covers one T cell receptor beta chain sequence. This record comes from a study of PD-1 blockade in classical Hodgkin lymphoma. V shed 0 bases and J shed 4 bases, with 3 bases lying between them. Germline V CDR1 and CDR2: SGDLS, YYNGEE. This CDR3 contains 12 residues. Assay used: immunoSEQ multiplex PCR; TCRdb lists only in-frame clones, some missing. The data hold roughly 20,000 clones, with around 90% observed a single time. The sample's time point: cycle 4 day 1 (C4D1), after five to seven weeks of nivolumab. Each and every patient relapsed after autologous stem cell transplantation, and patients got differing brentuximab vedotin exposure. Researchers pulled CD8+ T cells out of thawed PBMCs using magnetic negative selection.

The receptor's source is a human donor with classical Hodgkin lymphoma. Specimen: CD8+ T cells from blood, collected before the fourth cycle of nivolumab. This chain links TRBV9 with TRBJ2-3, with D uncertain. The chain's CDR3 is CASSVDADTQYF. The CDR3 DNA is TGTGCCAGCAGCGTAGACGCAGATACGCAGTATTTT.